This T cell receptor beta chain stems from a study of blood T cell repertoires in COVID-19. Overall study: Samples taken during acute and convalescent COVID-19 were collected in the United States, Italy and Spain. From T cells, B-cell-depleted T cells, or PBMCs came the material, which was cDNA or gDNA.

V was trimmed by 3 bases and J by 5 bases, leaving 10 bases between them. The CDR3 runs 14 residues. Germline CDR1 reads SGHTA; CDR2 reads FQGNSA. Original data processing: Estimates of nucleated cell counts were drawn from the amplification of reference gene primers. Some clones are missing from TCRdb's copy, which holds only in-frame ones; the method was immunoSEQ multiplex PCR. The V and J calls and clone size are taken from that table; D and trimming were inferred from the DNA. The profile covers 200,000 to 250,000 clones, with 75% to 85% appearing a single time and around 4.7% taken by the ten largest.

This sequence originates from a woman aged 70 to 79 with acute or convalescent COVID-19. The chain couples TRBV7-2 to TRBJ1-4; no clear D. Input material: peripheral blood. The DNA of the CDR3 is TGTGCCAGCAGCTTTAGAACGGTGAATGAAAAACTGTTTTTT. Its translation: CASSFRTVNEKLFF.